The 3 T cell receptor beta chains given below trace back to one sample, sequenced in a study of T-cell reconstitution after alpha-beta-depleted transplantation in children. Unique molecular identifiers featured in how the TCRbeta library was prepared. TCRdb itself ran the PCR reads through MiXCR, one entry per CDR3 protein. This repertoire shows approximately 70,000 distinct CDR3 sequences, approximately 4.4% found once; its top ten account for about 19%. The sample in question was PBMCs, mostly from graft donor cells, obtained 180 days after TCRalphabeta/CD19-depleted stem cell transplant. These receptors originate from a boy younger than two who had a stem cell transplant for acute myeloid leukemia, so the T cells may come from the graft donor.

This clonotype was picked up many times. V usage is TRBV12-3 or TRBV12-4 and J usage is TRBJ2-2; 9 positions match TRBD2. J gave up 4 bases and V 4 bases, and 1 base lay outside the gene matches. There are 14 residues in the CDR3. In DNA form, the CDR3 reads TGTGCCAGCAGTTCTAGCGGGACCACCGGGGAGCTGTTTTTT. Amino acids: CASSSSGTTGELFF.

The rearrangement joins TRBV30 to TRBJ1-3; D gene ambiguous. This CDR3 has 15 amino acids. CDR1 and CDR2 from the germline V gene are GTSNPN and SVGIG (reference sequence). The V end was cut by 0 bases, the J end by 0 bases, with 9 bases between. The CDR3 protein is CAWSVLRSSGNTIYF. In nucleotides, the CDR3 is TGTGCCTGGAGTGTATTACGAAGCTCTGGAAACACCATATATTTT.

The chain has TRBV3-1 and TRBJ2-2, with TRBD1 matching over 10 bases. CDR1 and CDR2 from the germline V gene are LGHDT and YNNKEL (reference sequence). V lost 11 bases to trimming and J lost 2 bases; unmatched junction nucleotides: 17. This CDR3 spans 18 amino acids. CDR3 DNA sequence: TGTGCCTGCACCCTGGGGGACAGGGGAACCCCAAACACCGGGGAGCTGTTTTTT. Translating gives CACTLGDRGTPNTGELFF.